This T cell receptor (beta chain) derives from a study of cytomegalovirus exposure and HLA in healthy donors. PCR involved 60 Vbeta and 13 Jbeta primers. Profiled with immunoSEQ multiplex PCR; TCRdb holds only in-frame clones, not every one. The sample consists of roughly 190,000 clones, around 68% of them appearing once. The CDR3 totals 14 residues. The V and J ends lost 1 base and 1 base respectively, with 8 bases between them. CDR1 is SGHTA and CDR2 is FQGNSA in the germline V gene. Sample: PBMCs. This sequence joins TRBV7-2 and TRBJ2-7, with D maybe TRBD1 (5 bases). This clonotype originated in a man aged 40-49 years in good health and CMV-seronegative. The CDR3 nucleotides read TGTGCCAGCAGCTTAGGGGGCAGATCCTACGAGCAGTACTTC. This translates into CASSLGGRSYEQYF. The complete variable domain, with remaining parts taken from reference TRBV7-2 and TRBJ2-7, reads GAGVSQSPSNKVTEKGKDVELRCDPISGHTALYWYRQSLGQGLEFLIYFQGNSAPDKSGLPSDRFSAERTGGSVSTLTIQRTQQEDSAVYLCASSLGGRSYEQYFGPGTRLTVT.